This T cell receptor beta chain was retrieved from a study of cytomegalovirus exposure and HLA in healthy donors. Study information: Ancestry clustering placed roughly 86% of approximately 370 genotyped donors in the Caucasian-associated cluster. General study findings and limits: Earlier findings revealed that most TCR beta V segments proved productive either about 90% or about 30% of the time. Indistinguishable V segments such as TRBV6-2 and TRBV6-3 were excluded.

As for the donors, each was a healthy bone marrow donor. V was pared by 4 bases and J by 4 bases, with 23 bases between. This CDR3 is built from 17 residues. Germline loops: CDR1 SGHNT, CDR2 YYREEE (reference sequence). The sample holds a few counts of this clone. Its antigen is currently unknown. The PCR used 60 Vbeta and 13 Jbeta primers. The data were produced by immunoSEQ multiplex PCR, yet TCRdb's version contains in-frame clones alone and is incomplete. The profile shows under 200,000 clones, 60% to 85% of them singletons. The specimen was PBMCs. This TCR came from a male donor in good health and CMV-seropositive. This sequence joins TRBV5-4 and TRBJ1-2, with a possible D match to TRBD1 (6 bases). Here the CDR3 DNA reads TGTGCCAGCAGCAGTCCGGGACATCTCTCAGCCCTCTATGGCTACACCTTC. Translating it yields CASSSPGHLSALYGYTF.